This T cell receptor beta chain was obtained from a study of CD8 T cells in Susac syndrome (dated by TCRdb to the late 2010s). With regard to the full study: The study used repertoire sequencing to test whether antigen drove CD8+ T cell activation and differentiation in Susac syndrome. Results and caveats for the whole study, not just this receptor: The number of individuals in the TCR sequencing and HLA analysis was recognized as being relatively small.

About this clonotype itself: Which antigen it targets is not known. No much larger clone is present one base from it, and per-base qualities are unavailable.

High-throughput TCR beta sequencing profiled peripheral blood CD8+ and CD4+ T cells from healthy donors, Susac syndrome patients and multiple sclerosis patients. Multiple sclerosis controls were treatment-naive patients with stable or active relapsing-remitting disease fulfilling revised McDonald criteria. Bulk CD8+ and CD4+ T cells were purified by magnetic negative isolation, while CD8+ TEMRA cells were enriched using FACS. Blood was drawn into EDTA tubes, processed within 24 hours, and PBMCs were isolated by density gradient centrifugation. PBMCs destined for TCR sequencing were cryopreserved in liquid nitrogen and later thawed in a 37 °C water bath. Purity of sorted or isolated CD4+, CD8+ and CD8+ TEMRA cells was at least 90%. RNA was extracted using the RNeasy kit, and roughly 0.45 to 1 microgram was reverse transcribed with random hexamers. The immunoSEQ multiplex PCR assay, which covers 54 Vbeta and 13 Jbeta segments, was used to amplify TCR beta CDR3 regions. To correct PCR amplification bias, a synthetic template baseline was used for both primer optimization and computational correction. On the study's bioinformatics: Reads were annotated to V, D and J genes according to IMGT and were analyzed with immunoSEQ Analyzer, with only productive sequences retained. Clonality was computed as one minus Shannon entropy normalized by log2 of the number of productive unique sequences. Public and private clones were assessed among the 100 most prevalent clones of each patient and control. Susac-specific clones were defined as absent from healthy and MS cohorts, over a thousand published viral clones and other ImmuneACCESS disease sequences. Starting from the raw public reads, TCRdb applied fastp trimming at Q25, assembled clones with MiXCR and retained in-frame beta chains. Under each unique CDR3 protein, matching rows form one entry showing the most common genes and DNA. It is TCRdb's table, rather than the study itself, that gives the V and J calls and clone size. The sample includes 300,000 to 350,000 distinct CDR3 sequences, with about 92% observed a single time. The ten largest clones represent 0.065% of the sample.

From cysteine to phenylalanine, the CDR3 is 20 amino acids long. Only the CDR3 region is kept as DNA, spanning 60 bases read in frame from base 1. Trimming accounts for 1 base at V and 6 bases at J, while the number of junction bases matched to no gene is 18. As encoded in the germline V gene, CDR1 is SGHRS while CDR2 is YFSETQ. Recombination linked TRBV5-1 to TRBJ2-3, and 12 junction bases match TRBD2. The TCR comes from a human donor with multiple sclerosis. The material sequenced was CD4+ T cells from PBMCs. The DNA sequence is as follows: TGCGCCAGCAGCTTGCAGCCGACTAGCGGGAGCTTTAAATCGCGGGATACGCAGTATTTT. Its protein is CASSLQPTSGSFKSRDTQYF.